The present TCR beta chain was sequenced within a study of control samples from healthy donors and cancer patients. This table comes from immunoSEQ multiplex PCR, and its TCRdb copy is limited to in-frame clones, with some not included. The table includes fewer than 200,000 clones, approximately 94% detected once. In its sample, this clone was seen once. The sequencing input was PBMCs. The receptor comes from a man in his 60s with colorectal cancer.

The CDR3 sequence is CASLPSGSAYEQYF. The CDR3 DNA follows: TGTGCCAGCCTTCCTAGCGGGTCTGCCTACGAGCAGTACTTC. V is TRBV28 and J is TRBJ2-7; 8 bases align to TRBD2. This CDR3 comprises 14 residues. CDR1 is MDHEN, CDR2 SYDVKM, per germline. The junction had 8 bases not matched to a gene; V was cut back by 8 bases and J by 2 bases. Combining the CDR3 with reference TRBV28 and TRBJ2-7 gives the whole variable domain DVKVTQSSRYLVKRTGEKVFLECVQDMDHENMFWYRQDPGLGLRLIYFSYDVKMKEKGDIPEGYSVSREKKERFSLILESASTNQTSMYLCASLPSGSAYEQYFGPGTRLTVT.